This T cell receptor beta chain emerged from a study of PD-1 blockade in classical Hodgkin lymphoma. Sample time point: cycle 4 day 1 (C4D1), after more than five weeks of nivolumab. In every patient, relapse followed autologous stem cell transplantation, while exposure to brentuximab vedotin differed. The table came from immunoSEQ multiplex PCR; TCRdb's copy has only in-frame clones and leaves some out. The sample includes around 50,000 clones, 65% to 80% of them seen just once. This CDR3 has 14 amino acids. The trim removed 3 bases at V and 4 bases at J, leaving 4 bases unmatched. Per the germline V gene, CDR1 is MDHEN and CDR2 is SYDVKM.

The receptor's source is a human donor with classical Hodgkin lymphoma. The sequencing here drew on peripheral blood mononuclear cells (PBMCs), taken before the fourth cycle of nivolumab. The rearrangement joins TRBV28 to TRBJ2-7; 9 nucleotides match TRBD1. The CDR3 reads CASSFVTGGYEQYF. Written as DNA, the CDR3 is TGTGCCAGCAGTTTTGTGACAGGGGGATACGAGCAGTACTTC.